This T cell receptor beta chain was captured in a study of OX40 agonist ivuxolimab in advanced cancers. At the level of the study: Ivuxolimab, an agonist antibody against OX40 (CD134), was given to patients. Checkpoint inhibitors had been given previously to roughly 40% of patients. Every 2 weeks, ivuxolimab was infused into the patients intravenously at between 0.01 and 10 mg/kg. General study results and limits: CD4+ and CD8+ blood T cells expanded clonally by week 6 at 0.1 to 3.0 mg/kg.

The germline V and J ends were trimmed by 0 bases and 3 bases, with 8 bases remaining between them. CDR3 length: 15 amino acids. The germline V gene has CDR1 LGHNA and CDR2 YNFKEQ. About this clone: Its target is not known.

The assay was immunoSEQ multiplex PCR, and TCRdb's table has in-frame clones only and misses some. Among more than 50,000 clones, around 87% were seen once, and the ten largest hold around 5.2%. The TCR was taken from an adult with an advanced solid tumor such as melanoma, head and neck, liver or kidney cancer. The sample was CD4+ or CD8+ T cells sorted from blood, taken in a trial of the OX40 agonist ivuxolimab. This chain connects TRBV4-2 to TRBJ1-4; possibly TRBD1 for D (5 bases). The CDR3 loop is CASSQERGANEKLFF. The CDR3 DNA reads TGTGCCAGCAGCCAAGAGAGGGGTGCTAATGAAAAACTGTTTTTT.